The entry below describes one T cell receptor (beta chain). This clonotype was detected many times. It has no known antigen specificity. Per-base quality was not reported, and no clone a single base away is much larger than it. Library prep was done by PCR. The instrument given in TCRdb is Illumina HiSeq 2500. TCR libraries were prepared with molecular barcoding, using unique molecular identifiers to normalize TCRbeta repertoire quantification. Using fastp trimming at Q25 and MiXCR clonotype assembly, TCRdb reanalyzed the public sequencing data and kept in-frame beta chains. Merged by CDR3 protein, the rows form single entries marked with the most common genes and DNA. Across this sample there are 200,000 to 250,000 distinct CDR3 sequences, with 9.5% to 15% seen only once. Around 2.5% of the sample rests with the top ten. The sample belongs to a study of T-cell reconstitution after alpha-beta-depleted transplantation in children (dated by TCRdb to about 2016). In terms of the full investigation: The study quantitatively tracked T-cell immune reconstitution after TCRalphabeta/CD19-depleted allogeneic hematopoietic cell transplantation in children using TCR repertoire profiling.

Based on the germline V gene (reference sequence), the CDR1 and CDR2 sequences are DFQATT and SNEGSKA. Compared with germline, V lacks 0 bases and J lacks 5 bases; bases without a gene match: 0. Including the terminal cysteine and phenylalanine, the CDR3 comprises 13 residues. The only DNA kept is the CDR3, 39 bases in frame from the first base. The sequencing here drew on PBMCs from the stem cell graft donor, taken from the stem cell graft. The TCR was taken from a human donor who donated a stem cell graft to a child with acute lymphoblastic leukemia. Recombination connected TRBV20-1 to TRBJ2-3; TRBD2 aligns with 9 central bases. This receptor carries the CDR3 CSARETSGDTQYF. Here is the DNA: TGCAGTGCTAGAGAGACTAGCGGAGATACGCAGTATTTT.